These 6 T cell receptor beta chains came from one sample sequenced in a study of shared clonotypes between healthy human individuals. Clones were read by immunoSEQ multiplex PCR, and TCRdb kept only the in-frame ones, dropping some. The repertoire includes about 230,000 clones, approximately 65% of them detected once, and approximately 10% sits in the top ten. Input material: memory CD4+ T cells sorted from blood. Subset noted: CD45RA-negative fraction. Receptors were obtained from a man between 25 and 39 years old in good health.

CDR3 sequence reads: CASSQDRQGGKLFF. The DNA of the CDR3 is TGTGCCAGCTCACAGGACCGACAGGGCGGAAAACTGTTTTTT. J is TRBJ1-4 and V is TRBV18; 7 nucleotides line up with TRBD1. The CDR3 loop spans 14 amino acids. Germline-derived CDR1 and CDR2 are KGHSH and LQKENI. The ends lost 4 bases at V and 10 bases at J; junction bases unmatched: 9.

The CDR3 coding sequence is TGCGCCAGCAGCCCCAGGGACAGAGTGAACACTGAAGCTTTCTTT. Amino acids: CASSPRDRVNTEAFF. This chain uses TRBV4-1 with TRBJ1-1, with 7 bases lining up with TRBD1. The CDR3 has 15 amino acids. The V gene's germline CDR1 is MGHRA and CDR2 YSYEKL. With V trimmed by 4 bases and J by 0 bases, 5 bases remained unmatched.

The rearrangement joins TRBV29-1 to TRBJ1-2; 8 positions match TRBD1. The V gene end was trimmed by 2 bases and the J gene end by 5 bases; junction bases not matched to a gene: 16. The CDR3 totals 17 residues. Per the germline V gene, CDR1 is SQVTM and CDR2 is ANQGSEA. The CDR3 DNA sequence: TGCAGCGTTGAATTGGGCGGGGACCGGGACAGGTTTTATGGCTACACCTTC. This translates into CSVELGGDRDRFYGYTF.

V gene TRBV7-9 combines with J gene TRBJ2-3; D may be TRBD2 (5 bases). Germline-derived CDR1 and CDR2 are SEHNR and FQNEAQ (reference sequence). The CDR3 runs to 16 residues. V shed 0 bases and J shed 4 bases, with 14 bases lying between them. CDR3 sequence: CASSLALHGDSDTQYF. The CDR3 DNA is TGTGCCAGCAGCTTAGCGCTTCACGGGGATTCAGATACGCAGTATTTT. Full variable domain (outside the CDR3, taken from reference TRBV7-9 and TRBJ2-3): DTGVSQNPRHKITKRGQNVTFRCDPISEHNRLYWYRQTLGQGPEFLTYFQNEAQLEKSRLLSDRFSAERPKGSFSTLEIQRTEQGDSAMYLCASSLALHGDSDTQYFGPGTRLTVL.

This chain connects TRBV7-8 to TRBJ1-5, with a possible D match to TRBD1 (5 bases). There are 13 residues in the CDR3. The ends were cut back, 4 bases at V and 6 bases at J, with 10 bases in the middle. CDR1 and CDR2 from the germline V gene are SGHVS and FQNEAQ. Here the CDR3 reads CASSSGGGQPQHF. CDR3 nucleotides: TGTGCCAGCAGCTCCGGGGGGGGTCAGCCCCAGCATTTT.

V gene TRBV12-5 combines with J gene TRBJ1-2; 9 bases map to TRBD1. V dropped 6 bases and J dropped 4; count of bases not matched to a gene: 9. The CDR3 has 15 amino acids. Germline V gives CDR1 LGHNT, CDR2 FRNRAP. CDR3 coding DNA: TGTGCTAGTGGGGGTGGGACAGGGACCCCCTATGGCTACACCTTC. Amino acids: CASGGGTGTPYGYTF.